This TCR beta chain was profiled in a study of T cell repertoires in cytomegalovirus infection. The CDR3 has 16 amino acids. Germline V lookup: CDR1 SGHTA, CDR2 FQGTGA. Trimming cost V 0 bases and J 2 bases, with 12 bases left between them. TCRdb passed the reads through MiXCR, listing each CDR3 protein once. The table lists more than 150,000 distinct CDR3 sequences, about 21% of them singletons, with 2.9% in the top ten. This chain uses TRBV7-3 with TRBJ2-3; D perhaps matches TRBD2 (7 bases). The sequencing input was PBMCs. This sequence was found in a human donor in good health (CMV status not recorded). Some clones in this sample may be carry-over from other donors' samples. The CDR3 DNA sequence: TGTGCCAGCAGCTTAACGGGAGGGACACCCACAGATACGCAGTATTTT. This translates into CASSLTGGTPTDTQYF.